Listed here is a single TCR beta chain. V trimming: 5 bases; J trimming: 6 bases; junction bases outside the gene matches: 14. The CDR3 totals 18 residues. The germline CDR1 and CDR2 sequences are SGHVS and FNYEAQ. Using immunoSEQ multiplex PCR, the repertoire was profiled, and TCRdb retains in-frame clones only, with some absent. The repertoire holds 180,000 or so clones, with 94% as singletons. This sample is part of a study of T cell responses to AZD1222 COVID-19 vaccine. The wider study: Second-dose timings of about 4 or about 12 weeks were pooled.

The TCR originated in an adult in good health. This material consisted of peripheral blood, taken on day 0 of AZD1222 vaccination. The J gene is TRBJ2-1, the V gene TRBV7-6; 12 bases map to TRBD2. This CDR3 is CASSPQPHLAGGGNEQFF. Written as DNA, the CDR3 is TGTGCCAGCAGCCCCCAGCCCCACCTAGCGGGAGGGGGCAATGAGCAGTTCTTC. Looking up the rest from reference TRBV7-6 and TRBJ2-1 gives the full variable domain: GAGVSQSPRYKVTKRGQDVALRCDPISGHVSLYWYRQALGQGPEFLTYFNYEAQQDKSGLPNDRFSAERPEGSISTLTIQRTEQRDSAMYRCASSPQPHLAGGGNEQFFGPGTRLTVL.